The clone carrying this T cell receptor (beta chain) was detected only a few times. Its antigen is unknown. Before the COVID-19 pandemic, during about 2010-2018, CD4+ T cells were taken from unexposed donors. CD4+ T cells were isolated from the cells after less than 13 days of culture. The source of the sample is a study of CD4 T cells in relation to SARS-CoV-2 and coronaviruses. About the research overall: PBMCs were cultured with antigen for roughly 11 days before TCR beta sequencing. General study findings and limits: No donor gave both pre-pandemic and post-infection samples.

Libraries were prepared by immunoSEQ multiplex PCR; TCRdb keeps only in-frame clonotypes and omits some of them. The sample gives 15,000 to 20,000 clones, around 82% of which show up once; roughly 16% is in the top ten. The CDR3 extends over 15 amino acids. V was clipped by 7 bases and J by 5 bases, with 20 bases between them. Germline V gene data show CDR1 as LNHDA and CDR2 as SQIVND (reference sequence). The receptor was derived from a human donor in good health. The specimen was CD4+ T cells from PBMCs, cultured in vitro. This chain uses TRBV19 with TRBJ1-2, with D possibly being TRBD1 (6 bases). DNA of the CDR3: TGTGCCAGTATAGCGAACCCCGGGGGCGCTTATGGCTACACCTTC. Amino acid sequence: CASIANPGGAYGYTF.